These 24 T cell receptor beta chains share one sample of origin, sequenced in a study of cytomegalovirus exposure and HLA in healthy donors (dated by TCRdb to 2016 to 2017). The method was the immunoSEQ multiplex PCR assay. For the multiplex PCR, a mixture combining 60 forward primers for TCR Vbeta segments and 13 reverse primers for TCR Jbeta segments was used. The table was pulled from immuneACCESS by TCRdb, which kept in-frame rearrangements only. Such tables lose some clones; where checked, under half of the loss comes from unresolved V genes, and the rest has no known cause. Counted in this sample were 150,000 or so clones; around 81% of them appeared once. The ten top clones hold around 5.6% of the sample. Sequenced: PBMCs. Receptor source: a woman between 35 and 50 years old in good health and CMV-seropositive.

The CDR3 DNA sequence: TGCGCCAGCGGCACTAGGGAAACAGATACGCAGTATTTT. It specifies CASGTRETDTQYF. V usage is TRBV5-1 and J usage is TRBJ2-3, with D tentatively TRBD2 (5 bases). The V gene lost 7 bases and the J gene lost 3 bases, with 12 bases spanning the gap. Germline loops: CDR1 SGHRS, CDR2 YFSETQ. This CDR3 comprises 13 residues.

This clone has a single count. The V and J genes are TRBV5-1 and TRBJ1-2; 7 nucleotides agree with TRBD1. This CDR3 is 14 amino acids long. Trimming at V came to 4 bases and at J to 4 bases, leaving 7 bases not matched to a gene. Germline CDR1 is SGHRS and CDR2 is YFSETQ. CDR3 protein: CASSRDRATYGYTF. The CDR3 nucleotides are TGCGCCAGCAGCCGGGACAGAGCCACCTATGGCTACACCTTC.

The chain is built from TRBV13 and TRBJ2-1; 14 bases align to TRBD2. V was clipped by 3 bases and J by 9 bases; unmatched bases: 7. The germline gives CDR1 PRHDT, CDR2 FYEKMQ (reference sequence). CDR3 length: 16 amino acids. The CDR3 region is CASSFATGLAGVEQFF. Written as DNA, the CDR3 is TGTGCCAGCAGCTTCGCCACGGGACTAGCGGGAGTTGAGCAGTTCTTC.

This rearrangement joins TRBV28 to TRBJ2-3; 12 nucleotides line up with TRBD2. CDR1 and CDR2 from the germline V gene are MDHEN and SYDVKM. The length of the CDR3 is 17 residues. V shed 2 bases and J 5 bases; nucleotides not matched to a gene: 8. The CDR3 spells CASSLGLAGFKGDTQYF. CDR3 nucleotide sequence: TGTGCCAGCAGTTTAGGACTAGCGGGATTCAAGGGAGATACGCAGTATTTT.

The CDR3 sequence: CASSLVPSGGGSNEQFF. CDR3 bases: TGCGCCAGCAGCTTGGTGCCTAGCGGGGGGGGGAGCAATGAGCAGTTCTTC. V gene TRBV5-1 combines with J gene TRBJ2-1, with 12 bases matching TRBD2. The CDR3 is made up of 17 amino acids. V lost 0 bases to trimming and J lost 6 bases; unmatched junction nucleotides: 7. Per the germline V gene, CDR1 is SGHRS and CDR2 is YFSETQ. Based on the CDR3 plus reference TRBV5-1 and TRBJ2-1, the full variable domain is KAGVTQTPRYLIKTRGQQVTLSCSPISGHRSVSWYQQTPGQGLQFLFEYFSETQRNKGNFPGRFSGRQFSNSRSEMNVSTLELGDSALYLCASSLVPSGGGSNEQFFGPGTRLTVL.

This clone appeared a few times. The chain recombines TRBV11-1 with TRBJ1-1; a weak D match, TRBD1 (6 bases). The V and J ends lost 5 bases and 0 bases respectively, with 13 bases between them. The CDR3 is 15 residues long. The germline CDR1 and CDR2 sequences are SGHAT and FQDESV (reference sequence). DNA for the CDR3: TGTGCCAGCAGCAGACAGGTTCAGATGAACACTGAAGCTTTCTTT. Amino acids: CASSRQVQMNTEAFF.

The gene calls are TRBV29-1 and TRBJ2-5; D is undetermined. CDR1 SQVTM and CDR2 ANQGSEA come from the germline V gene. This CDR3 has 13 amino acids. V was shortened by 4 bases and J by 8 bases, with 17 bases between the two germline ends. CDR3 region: CSVVGGPLSTQYF. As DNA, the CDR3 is TGCAGCGTTGTCGGTGGGCCGCTAAGTACCCAGTACTTC. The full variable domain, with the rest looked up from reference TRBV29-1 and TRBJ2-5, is SAVISQKPSRDICQRGTSLTIQCQVDSQVTMMFWYRQQPGQSLTLIATANQGSEATYESGFVIDKFPISRPNLTFSTLTVSNMSPEDSSIYLCSVVGGPLSTQYFGPGTRLLVL.

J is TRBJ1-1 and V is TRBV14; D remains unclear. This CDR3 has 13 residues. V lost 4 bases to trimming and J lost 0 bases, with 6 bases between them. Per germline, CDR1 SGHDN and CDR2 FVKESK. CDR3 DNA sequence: TGTGCCAGCAGCCGAGGGCTGAACACTGAAGCTTTCTTT. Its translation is CASSRGLNTEAFF.

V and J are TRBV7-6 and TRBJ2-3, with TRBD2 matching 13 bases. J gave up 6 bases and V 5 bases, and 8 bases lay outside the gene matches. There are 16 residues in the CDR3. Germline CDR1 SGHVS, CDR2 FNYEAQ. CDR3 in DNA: TGTGCCAGCAGCCCCCGGACTAGCGGGAGTGTGGATACGCAGTATTTT. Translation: CASSPRTSGSVDTQYF.

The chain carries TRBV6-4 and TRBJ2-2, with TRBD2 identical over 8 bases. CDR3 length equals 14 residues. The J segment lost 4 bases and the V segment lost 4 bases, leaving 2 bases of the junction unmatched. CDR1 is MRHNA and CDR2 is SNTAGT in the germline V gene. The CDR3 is CASSAGTSTGELFF. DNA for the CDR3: TGTGCCAGCAGTGCCGGGACTAGCACCGGGGAGCTGTTTTTT.

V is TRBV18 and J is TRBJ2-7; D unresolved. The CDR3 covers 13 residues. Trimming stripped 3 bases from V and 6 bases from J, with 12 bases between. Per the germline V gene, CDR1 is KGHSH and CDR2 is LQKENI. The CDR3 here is CASSPPAPGEQYF. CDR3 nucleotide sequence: TGTGCCAGCTCACCCCCTGCCCCGGGCGAGCAGTACTTC.

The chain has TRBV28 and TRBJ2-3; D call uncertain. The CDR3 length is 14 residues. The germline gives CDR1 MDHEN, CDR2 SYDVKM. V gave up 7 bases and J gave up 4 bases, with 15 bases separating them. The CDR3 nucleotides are TGTGCCAGCAACCTTGGCCCTTGGCCAGATACGCAGTATTTT. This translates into CASNLGPWPDTQYF.

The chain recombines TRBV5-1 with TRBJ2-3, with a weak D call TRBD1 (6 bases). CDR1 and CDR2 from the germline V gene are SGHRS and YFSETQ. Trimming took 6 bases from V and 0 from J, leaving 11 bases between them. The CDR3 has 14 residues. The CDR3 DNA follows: TGCGCCAGCAAACTGACAGGAAGCACAGATACGCAGTATTTT. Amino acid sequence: CASKLTGSTDTQYF.

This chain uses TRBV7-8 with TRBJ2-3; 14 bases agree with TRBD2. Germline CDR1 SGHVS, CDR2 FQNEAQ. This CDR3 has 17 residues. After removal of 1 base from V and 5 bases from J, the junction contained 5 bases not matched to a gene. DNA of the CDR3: TGTGCCAGCAGCTTAGTTGGACTAGCGGGAGGTAAAGATACGCAGTATTTT. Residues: CASSLVGLAGGKDTQYF.

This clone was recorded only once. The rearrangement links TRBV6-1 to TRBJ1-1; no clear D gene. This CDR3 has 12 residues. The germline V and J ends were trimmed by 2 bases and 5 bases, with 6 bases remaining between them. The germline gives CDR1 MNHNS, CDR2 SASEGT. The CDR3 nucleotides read TGTGCCAGCAGTGAACATCGGACTGAAGCTTTCTTT. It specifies CASSEHRTEAFF.

Here the CDR3 reads CASRRPGQGGTEAFF. The CDR3 DNA sequence: TGTGCCAGCAGGCGCCCGGGACAGGGGGGCACTGAAGCTTTCTTT. This sequence joins TRBV6-6 and TRBJ1-1; 11 bases are a match to TRBD1. This CDR3 is 15 amino acids long. CDR1 is MNHNY, CDR2 SVGAGI, per germline (reference sequence). The trim removed 6 bases at V and 4 bases at J, leaving 7 bases unmatched.

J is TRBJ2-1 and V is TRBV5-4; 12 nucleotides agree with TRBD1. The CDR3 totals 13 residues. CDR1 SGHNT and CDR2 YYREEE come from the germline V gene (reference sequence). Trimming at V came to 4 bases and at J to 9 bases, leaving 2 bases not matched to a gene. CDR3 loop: CASSGDRGREQFF. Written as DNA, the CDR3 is TGTGCCAGCAGCGGGGACAGGGGGCGTGAGCAGTTCTTC.

The CDR3 region is CSVVPDLDTQYF. The CDR3 DNA reads as TGCAGCGTTGTACCAGATTTAGATACGCAGTATTTT. The chain combines TRBV29-1 with TRBJ2-3; D is unresolved. V shed 4 bases and J shed 5 bases, with 10 bases lying between them. This CDR3 contains 12 residues. Germline assignment: CDR1 SQVTM and CDR2 ANQGSEA.

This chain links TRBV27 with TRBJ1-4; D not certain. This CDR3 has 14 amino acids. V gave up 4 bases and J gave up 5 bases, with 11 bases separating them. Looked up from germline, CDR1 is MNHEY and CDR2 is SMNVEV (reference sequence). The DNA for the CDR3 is TGTGCCAGCAGTTCCGAGGGCCTGAATGAAAAACTGTTTTTT. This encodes CASSSEGLNEKLFF.

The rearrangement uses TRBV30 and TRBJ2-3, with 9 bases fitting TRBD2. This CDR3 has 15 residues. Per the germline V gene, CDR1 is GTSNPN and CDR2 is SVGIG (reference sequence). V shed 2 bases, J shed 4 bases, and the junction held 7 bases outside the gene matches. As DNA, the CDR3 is TGTGCCTGGAGTCGGATTAGCGGGAGATCAGATACGCAGTATTTT. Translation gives CAWSRISGRSDTQYF. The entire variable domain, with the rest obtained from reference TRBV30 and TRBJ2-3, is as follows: SQTIHQWPATLVQPVGSPLSLECTVEGTSNPNLYWYRQAAGRGLQLLFYSVGIGQISSEVPQNLSASRPQDRQFILSSKKLLLSDSGFYLCAWSRISGRSDTQYFGPGTRLTVL.

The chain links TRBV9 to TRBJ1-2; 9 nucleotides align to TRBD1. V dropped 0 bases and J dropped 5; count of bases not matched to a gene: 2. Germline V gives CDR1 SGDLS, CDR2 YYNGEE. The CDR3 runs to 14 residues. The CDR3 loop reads CASSVEGQGYGYTF. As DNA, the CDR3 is TGTGCCAGCAGCGTAGAGGGACAGGGTTATGGCTACACCTTC.

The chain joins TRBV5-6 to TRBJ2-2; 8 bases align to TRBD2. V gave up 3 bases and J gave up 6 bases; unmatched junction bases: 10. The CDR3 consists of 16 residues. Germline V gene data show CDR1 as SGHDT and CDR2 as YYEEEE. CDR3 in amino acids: CASSSPGLVSAGELFF. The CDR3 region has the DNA TGTGCCAGCAGCTCACCGGGACTAGTCTCGGCCGGGGAGCTGTTTTTT.

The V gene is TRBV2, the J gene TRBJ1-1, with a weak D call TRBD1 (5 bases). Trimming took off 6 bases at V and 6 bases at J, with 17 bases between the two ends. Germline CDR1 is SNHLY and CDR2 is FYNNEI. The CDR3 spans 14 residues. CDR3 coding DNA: TGTGCCAGCAGAGTATTGGGGGAGGTAGCTGAAGCTTTCTTT. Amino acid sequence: CASRVLGEVAEAFF.

In DNA, the CDR3 is TGTGCCAGCAGACCTACTACCAGGACTCTCTCCTACAATGAGCAGTTCTTC. As protein: CASRPTTRTLSYNEQFF. The chain joins TRBV27 to TRBJ2-1; a weak D match, TRBD2 (5 bases). The germline gives CDR1 MNHEY, CDR2 SMNVEV (reference sequence). V was pared by 6 bases and J by 0 bases, with 18 bases between. The CDR3 is made up of 17 amino acids.